The 7 T cell receptor beta chains below come from one sample, sequenced in a study of shared clonotypes between healthy human individuals. TCRdb keeps only in-frame clones here, not all; method: immunoSEQ multiplex PCR. The sample holds more than 1.2 million clones; 98% are singletons and the top ten take 0.36%. Sequencing input: naive CD4+ T cells sorted from blood. Specified subset: CD45RA+ positively selected. Source of these receptors: a man aged 25 to 40 in good health.

The chain recombines TRBV5-1 with TRBJ2-1, with TRBD2 matching over 11 bases. The CDR3 has 15 residues. Losses at the gene ends were 1 base for V and 9 bases for J; bases not matched to a gene: 6. Germline V gene lookup returns CDR1 SGHRS and CDR2 YFSETQ. CDR3 in DNA: TGCGCCAGCAGCTTGTGGGCTAGCGGGGGGTTTGAGCAGTTCTTC. Its translation is CASSLWASGGFEQFF.

V is TRBV6-6 and J is TRBJ2-1, with TRBD2 matching 10 bases. The junction had 10 bases not matched to a gene; V was cut back by 7 bases and J by 4 bases. The CDR3 contains 16 residues. Germline loops: CDR1 MNHNY, CDR2 SVGAGI (reference sequence). CDR3 protein: CASTPTLAGVYNEQFF. CDR3 nucleotide sequence: TGTGCCAGCACTCCTACGCTAGCGGGAGTATACAATGAGCAGTTCTTC.

This clone appeared a single time. This same CDR3 is encoded by further DNA sequences in the sample. J is TRBJ2-1 and V is TRBV19, with TRBD1 matching over 10 bases. CDR1 is LNHDA, CDR2 SQIVND, per germline (reference sequence). This CDR3 has 15 amino acids. V lost 3 bases, J lost 8 bases, and 7 bases stayed unmatched. The CDR3 loop is CASSIGRDRGHEQFF. The CDR3, as DNA: TGTGCCAGTAGTATTGGGAGGGACAGGGGACATGAGCAGTTCTTC. Filled out from reference TRBV19 and TRBJ2-1, the complete variable domain reads DGGITQSPKYLFRKEGQNVTLSCEQNLNHDAMYWYRQDPGQGLRLIYYSQIVNDFQKGDIAEGYSVSREKKESFPLTVTSAQKNPTAFYLCASSIGRDRGHEQFFGPGTRLTVL.

V usage is TRBV2 and J usage is TRBJ2-1, with no clear D. The CDR3 sequence is 16 residues long. Trimming removed 3 bases from V and 0 bases from J, with 12 bases in between. Germline V lookup: CDR1 SNHLY, CDR2 FYNNEI. CDR3 bases: TGTGCCAGCAGTGATGGGGATTTATCCTCCTACAATGAGCAGTTCTTC. Translation gives CASSDGDLSSYNEQFF.

The rearrangement links TRBV2 to TRBJ2-1; D possibly corresponds to TRBD2 (5 bases). This CDR3 has 14 residues. Trimming stripped 6 bases from V and 4 bases from J, with 13 bases between. Germline V gene lookup returns CDR1 SNHLY and CDR2 FYNNEI. The CDR3 coding sequence is TGTGCCAGCAGGACACTAGTGCAGTACAATGAGCAGTTCTTC. This encodes CASRTLVQYNEQFF.

The chain has TRBV29-1 and TRBJ2-3; D uncertain. The V and J ends lost 5 bases and 1 base respectively, with 10 bases between them. The CDR3 runs to 13 residues. Germline lookup yields CDR1 SQVTM and CDR2 ANQGSEA. DNA of the CDR3: TGCAGCGTTTGGGTAGGAGGCACAGATACGCAGTATTTT. It is translated as CSVWVGGTDTQYF.

This clone was seen a single time. Here the CDR3 reads CSVVLSSGSRNEQFF. The CDR3 bases are TGCAGCGTCGTCCTATCGAGCGGGTCGAGGAATGAGCAGTTCTTC. V and J are TRBV29-1 and TRBJ2-1; tentatively, D is TRBD2 (6 bases). The CDR3 is made up of 15 amino acids. Germline-derived CDR1 and CDR2 are SQVTM and ANQGSEA. The V gene lost 6 bases and the J gene lost 7 bases, with 22 bases spanning the gap.